The 14 T cell receptor beta chains in this list originate from one sample, sequenced in a study of shared clonotypes between healthy human individuals. Naivety among CD8 cells was defined by CD45RO negativity and positive CCR7 selection, thereby excluding terminally differentiated effector memory CD45RA+ cells. TCRdb keeps only in-frame clones here, not all; method: immunoSEQ multiplex PCR. The sample consists of about 2.1 million clones, 85% to 95% of them appearing once. The sample consisted of naive CD8+ T cells from PBMCs. The receptors originated from a man aged 18 to 35 in good health. Some clones in this sample may be carry-over from other donors' samples.

This rearrangement joins TRBV9 to TRBJ2-2; tentative D call: TRBD2 (6 bases). The CDR3 loop spans 16 amino acids. The V gene's germline CDR1 is SGDLS and CDR2 YYNGEE. With 2 bases removed from V and 3 bases from J, the gap between germline ends came to 14 bases. CDR3 sequence reads: CASSVRRGGDTGELFF. As DNA, the CDR3 is TGTGCCAGCAGCGTGAGAAGGGGCGGGGACACCGGGGAGCTGTTTTTT.

This sequence joins TRBV5-5 and TRBJ2-3, with unresolved D. V was trimmed by 1 base and J by 1 base, leaving 10 bases between them. Germline CDR1 SGHKS, CDR2 YYEKEE (reference sequence). CDR3 size: 15 residues. The CDR3 here is CASSLYRSRTDTQYF. CDR3 bases: TGTGCCAGCAGCTTGTACCGGTCCCGCACAGATACGCAGTATTTT.

This chain uses TRBV25-1 with TRBJ2-2; D is unresolved. This CDR3 is 12 amino acids long. CDR1 is MGHDK and CDR2 is SYGVNS in the germline V gene. Trimming removed 6 bases from V and 7 bases from J, with 9 bases in between. The CDR3 DNA sequence: TGTGCCAGCAGCTTAAACCACGGGGAGCTGTTTTTT. Translation gives CASSLNHGELFF.

The V and J genes are TRBV27 and TRBJ2-7, with 11 bases aligning to TRBD2. Germline values: CDR1 MNHEY, CDR2 SMNVEV (reference sequence). This CDR3 has 17 residues. V trimming: 5 bases; J trimming: 0 bases; junction bases outside the gene matches: 9. CDR3 sequence: CASSPPGLAVDSYEQYF. The DNA for the CDR3 is TGTGCCAGCAGTCCACCGGGACTAGCGGTTGACTCCTACGAGCAGTACTTC.

CDR3 residues: CASSPTGTISYEQYF. CDR3 nucleotides: TGTGCCAGTAGCCCTACTGGGACCATCTCCTACGAGCAGTACTTC. The chain uses TRBV19 and TRBJ2-7; D is tentatively TRBD1 or TRBD2 (5 bases each). The CDR3 length is 15 residues. Germline V CDR1 and CDR2: LNHDA, SQIVND (reference sequence). Trimming removed 6 bases from V and 0 bases from J, with 15 bases in between.

The chain has TRBV7-8 and TRBJ2-7; 7 bases agree with TRBD1. The CDR3 is 17 residues long. J was trimmed by 3 bases and V by 1 base; bases with no gene match: 12. The germline V gene has CDR1 SGHVS and CDR2 FQNEAQ. This CDR3 is CASSLGRGPGQIYEQYF. The CDR3 bases are TGTGCCAGCAGCTTAGGCAGGGGACCGGGACAGATCTACGAGCAGTACTTC.

The chain is built from TRBV28 and TRBJ2-7; D is uncertain. CDR3 size: 13 residues. The V end lost 7 bases, the J end lost 2 bases, and 12 bases lay between the germline ends. Germline CDR1 and CDR2: MDHEN and SYDVKM. CDR3 in amino acids: CASTPFETYEQYF. The CDR3 DNA reads TGTGCCAGCACCCCATTTGAAACCTACGAGCAGTACTTC.

Only one count was recorded for this clone. This chain links TRBV19 with TRBJ2-2; D is unresolved. The germline V gene has CDR1 LNHDA and CDR2 SQIVND (reference sequence). Trimming removed 7 bases at V and 6 bases at J, with 12 bases between. This CDR3 is built from 13 residues. Written as DNA, the CDR3 is TGTGCCAGTACCCCTTTAGCTGCCGGGGAGCTGTTTTTT. It encodes CASTPLAAGELFF.

The gene calls are TRBV28 and TRBJ2-1; 8 positions agree with TRBD2. The length of the CDR3 is 11 residues. Germline loops: CDR1 MDHEN, CDR2 SYDVKM. V lost 8 bases and J lost 10; bases outside the gene matches: 4. The CDR3 DNA sequence: TGTGCCAGCGGCCGGGGGGGCGAGCAGTTCTTC. Translating it yields CASGRGGEQFF. The full variable domain, rest sourced from reference TRBV28 and TRBJ2-1, is DVKVTQSSRYLVKRTGEKVFLECVQDMDHENMFWYRQDPGLGLRLIYFSYDVKMKEKGDIPEGYSVSREKKERFSLILESASTNQTSMYLCASGRGGEQFFGPGTRLTVL.

The V and J genes are TRBV19 and TRBJ1-5; TRBD1 agrees at 7 bases. CDR3 size: 15 residues. The germline V gene encodes CDR1 LNHDA and CDR2 SQIVND (reference sequence). V gave up 7 bases and J gave up 5 bases; unmatched junction bases: 11. The CDR3 region has the DNA TGTGCCAGTACCCCCGGGACAGCGGGTTATCAGCCCCAGCATTTT. Residues: CASTPGTAGYQPQHF.

This chain joins TRBV27 and TRBJ2-7; 11 nucleotides agree with TRBD2. CDR1 is MNHEY and CDR2 is SMNVEV in the germline V gene (reference sequence). V lost 9 bases, J lost 4 bases, and 14 bases stayed unmatched. The CDR3 is made up of 16 amino acids. The CDR3 DNA follows: TGTGCCAGTTCACTTATAGCGGGAGGGAGCTATTACGAGCAGTACTTC. It encodes CASSLIAGGSYYEQYF.

The CDR3 sequence: CASSSLSTASYEQYF. CDR3 bases: TGTGCCAGCAGCTCCCTCTCGACAGCTTCCTACGAGCAGTACTTC. This sequence joins TRBV7-9 and TRBJ2-7, with a tentative D call TRBD1 (5 bases). The CDR3 runs to 15 residues. Germline CDR1 is SEHNR and CDR2 is FQNEAQ (reference sequence). V shed 4 bases and J shed 1 base, with 14 bases lying between them.

The rearrangement joins TRBV27 to TRBJ2-7; a possible D gene is TRBD1 (5 bases). Germline V gene sequence: CDR1 MNHEY, CDR2 SMNVEV (reference sequence). Trimming left V 3 bases short and J 7 bases short, with 16 bases between. The CDR3 has 14 residues. CDR3 sequence reads: CASSLAREGLEQYF. The CDR3 nucleotides are TGTGCCAGCAGTTTGGCCAGGGAAGGCTTGGAGCAGTACTTC.

As regards this clone: The sample has other DNA sequences that encode this CDR3 too. The chain has TRBV11-2 and TRBJ2-7; D gene uncertain. Germline CDR1 SGHAT, CDR2 FQNNGV. Trimming left V 2 bases short and J 0 bases short, with 11 bases between. The CDR3 extends over 15 amino acids. For the CDR3, the DNA is TGTGCCAGCAGCTTATCGGTCTCGAGCTCCTACGAGCAGTACTTC. Amino acid sequence: CASSLSVSSSYEQYF.